These 3 T cell receptor beta chains share one sample of origin, sequenced in a study of T cell responses to AZD1222 COVID-19 vaccine. Repertoires were generated with immunoSEQ multiplex PCR, while TCRdb's copy carries only in-frame clones and drops some. This sample yields 40,000 to 60,000 clones, of which about 86% are seen a single time; around 6.5% belongs to the top ten. The sequencing here drew on peripheral blood, taken 28 days after the second AZD1222 dose. The source of these receptors is an adult who received the AZD1222 COVID-19 vaccine.

The chain couples TRBV7-9 to TRBJ1-1; no firm D call. The V and J ends lost 7 bases and 2 bases respectively, with 17 bases between them. Germline assignment: CDR1 SEHNR and CDR2 FQNEAQ (reference sequence). This CDR3 comprises 15 residues. The CDR3 bases are TGTGCCAGCAAGCCGGATTCGGGGATTAACACTGAAGCTTTCTTT. This sequence encodes CASKPDSGINTEAFF.

The chain couples TRBV5-1 to TRBJ1-1; perhaps TRBD1 as D (5 bases). Germline V gene sequence: CDR1 SGHRS, CDR2 YFSETQ. The CDR3 length is 16 residues. V was cut by 4 bases and J by 5 bases, with 21 bases left in between. CDR3 region: CASSGRERGPGTEAFF. Here the CDR3 DNA reads TGCGCCAGCAGCGGGCGGGAACGGGGCCCCGGGACTGAAGCTTTCTTT.

The V and J genes are TRBV27 and TRBJ2-2, with TRBD1 as a possible D gene (6 bases). Trimming shortened V by 3 bases and J by 2 bases, and 10 bases separated the two germline ends. Germline-derived CDR1 and CDR2 are MNHEY and SMNVEV (reference sequence). This CDR3 has 15 amino acids. The CDR3 coding sequence is TGTGCCAGCAGTTTCCAGGGGAGAAACACCGGGGAGCTGTTTTTT. The encoded protein is CASSFQGRNTGELFF.